This T cell receptor (beta chain) was recovered during a study of shared T cell receptors in the human thymus. Using immunoSEQ multiplex PCR, the repertoire was profiled, and TCRdb retains in-frame clones only, with some absent. Of approximately 400,000 clones listed, around 93% are singletons. Trimming took 7 bases from V and 7 from J; bases not matched to a gene: 15. Germline V CDR1 and CDR2: SGHTA, FQGNSA. CDR3 length: 16 residues. The V call is TRBV7-2, the J call TRBJ2-2, with TRBD2 identical over 7 bases. Sequenced: thymocytes. The TCR originated in a human donor. The CDR3 DNA is TGTGCCAGCACCCATACGGGGCTAGCGGTCAACGGGGAGCTGTTTTTT. Its protein is CASTHTGLAVNGELFF.